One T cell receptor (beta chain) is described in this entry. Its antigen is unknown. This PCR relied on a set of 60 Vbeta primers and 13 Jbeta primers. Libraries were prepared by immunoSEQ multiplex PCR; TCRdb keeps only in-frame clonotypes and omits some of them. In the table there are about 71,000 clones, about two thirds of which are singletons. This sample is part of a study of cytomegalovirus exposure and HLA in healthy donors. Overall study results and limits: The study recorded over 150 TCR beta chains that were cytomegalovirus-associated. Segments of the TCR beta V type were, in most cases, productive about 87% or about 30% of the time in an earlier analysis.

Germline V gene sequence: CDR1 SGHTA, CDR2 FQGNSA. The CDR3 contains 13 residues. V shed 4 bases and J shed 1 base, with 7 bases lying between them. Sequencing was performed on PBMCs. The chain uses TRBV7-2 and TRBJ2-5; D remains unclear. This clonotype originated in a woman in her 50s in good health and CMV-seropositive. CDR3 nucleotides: TGTGCCAGCAGCTCGGGTCTCCAAGAGACCCAGTACTTC. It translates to CASSSGLQETQYF. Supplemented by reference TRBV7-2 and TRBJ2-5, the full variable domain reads GAGVSQSPSNKVTEKGKDVELRCDPISGHTALYWYRQSLGQGLEFLIYFQGNSAPDKSGLPSDRFSAERTGGSVSTLTIQRTQQEDSAVYLCASSSGLQETQYFGPGTRLLVL.